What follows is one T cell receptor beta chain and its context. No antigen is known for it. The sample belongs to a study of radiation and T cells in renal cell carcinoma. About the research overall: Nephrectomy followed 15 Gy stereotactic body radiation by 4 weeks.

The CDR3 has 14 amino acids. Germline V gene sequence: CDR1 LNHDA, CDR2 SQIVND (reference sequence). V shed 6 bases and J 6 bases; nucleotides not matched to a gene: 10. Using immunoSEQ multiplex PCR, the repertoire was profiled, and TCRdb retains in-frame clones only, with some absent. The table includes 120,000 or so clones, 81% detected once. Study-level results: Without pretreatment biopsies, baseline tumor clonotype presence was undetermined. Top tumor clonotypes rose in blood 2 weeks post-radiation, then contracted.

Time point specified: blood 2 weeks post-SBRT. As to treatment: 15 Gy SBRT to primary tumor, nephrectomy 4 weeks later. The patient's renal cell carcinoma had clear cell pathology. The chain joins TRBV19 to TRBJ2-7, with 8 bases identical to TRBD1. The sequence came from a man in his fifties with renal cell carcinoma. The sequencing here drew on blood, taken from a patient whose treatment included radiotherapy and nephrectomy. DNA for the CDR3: TGTGCCAGTAGAGGAACAGGGGGGTCAGGCGAGCAGTACTTC. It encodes CASRGTGGSGEQYF.